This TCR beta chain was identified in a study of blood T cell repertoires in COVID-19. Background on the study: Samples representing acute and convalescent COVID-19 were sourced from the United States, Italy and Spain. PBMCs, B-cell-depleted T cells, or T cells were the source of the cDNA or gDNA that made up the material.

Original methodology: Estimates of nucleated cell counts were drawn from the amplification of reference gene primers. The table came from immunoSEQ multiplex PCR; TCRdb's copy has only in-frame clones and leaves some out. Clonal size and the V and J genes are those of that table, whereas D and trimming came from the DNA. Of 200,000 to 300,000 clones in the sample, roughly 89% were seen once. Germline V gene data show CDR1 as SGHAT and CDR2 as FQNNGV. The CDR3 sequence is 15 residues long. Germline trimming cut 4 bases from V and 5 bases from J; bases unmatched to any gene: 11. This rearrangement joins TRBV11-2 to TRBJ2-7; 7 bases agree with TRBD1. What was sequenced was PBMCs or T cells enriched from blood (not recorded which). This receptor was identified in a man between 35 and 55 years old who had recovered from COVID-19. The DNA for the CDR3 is TGTGCCAGCAGCTACTCTTACAGGGGATTCGACGAGCAGTACTTC. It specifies CASSYSYRGFDEQYF.